This TCR beta chain was sequenced in a study of T cell responses to AZD1222 COVID-19 vaccine. The data were produced by immunoSEQ multiplex PCR, yet TCRdb's version contains in-frame clones alone and is incomplete. Of about 150,000 clones detected, 75% to 85% appear once; the ten largest clones hold 7.9%. V gave up 4 bases and J gave up 2 bases, with 10 bases separating them. Germline V gene lookup returns CDR1 LGHDT and CDR2 YNNKEL (reference sequence). The CDR3 consists of 14 residues. This specimen consisted of peripheral blood, obtained 28 days after the second dose of the MenACWY control vaccine. The rearrangement uses TRBV3-1 (or the pseudogene TRBV3-2) and TRBJ2-3; no reliable D call. This sequence originates from an adult who received the MenACWY meningococcal vaccine as a control. CDR3 sequence reads: CASSRRTDTDTQYF. Here the CDR3 DNA reads TGTGCCAGCAGCCGTCGGACCGACACAGATACGCAGTATTTT.